The clone carrying this TCR beta chain turned up a few times. Antigen: not known. Treatment here: oral pan-JAK inhibitor, 5-10 mg twice daily. The germline gives CDR1 ENHRY, CDR2 SYGVKD. The V end was cut by 4 bases, the J end by 8 bases, with 18 bases between. The CDR3 extends over 15 amino acids. Sequencing templates came from extracted RNA that was reverse transcribed into cDNA. TCRdb keeps only in-frame clones here, not all; method: immunoSEQ multiplex PCR. The profile covers about 220,000 clones, with roughly 56% appearing a single time and 1.5% to 2% taken by the ten largest. This sample was taken from a study of CD8+ T cells in alopecia areata. Study details: At a dose of 5 to 10 mg twice daily, oral tofacitinib was given to treated patients. Study conclusions and caveats: Any link of baseline CD8+ expansion to response, resting on one nonresponder, remains uncertain.

The clonotype originates from a human donor with alopecia areata. This chain joins TRBV10-3 and TRBJ2-1; D may be TRBD1 or TRBD2 (5 bases each). The source was CD4+ T cells sorted from blood, collected at week 4, from a patient treated with tofacitinib. CDR3 amino acids: CAISAGADSSDEQFF. The DNA for the CDR3 is TGTGCCATCAGTGCCGGGGCGGACTCTTCCGATGAGCAGTTCTTC.